This TCR beta chain was found in a study of blood T cell repertoires in COVID-19. Authors' methods: The assay estimated nucleated cells by amplifying reference gene primers. Sequenced by immunoSEQ multiplex PCR; TCRdb stores in-frame clones only, minus some. That table gives V, J and clone size, and the DNA gave D and trimming. Of around 200,000 clones listed, roughly 83% are singletons. CDR3 length: 15 amino acids. Germline CDR1 and CDR2: SGHDT and YYEEEE. The V and J ends lost 0 bases and 2 bases respectively, with 9 bases between them. This receptor was taken from a man aged 35-49 years with acute COVID-19. This chain links TRBV5-6 with TRBJ2-1; the D gene is possibly TRBD2 (5 bases). Sequenced sample: PBMCs or T cells enriched from blood (not recorded which). CDR3 DNA sequence: TGTGCCAGCAGCTTGGGGAGGACCACCTACAATGAGCAGTTCTTC. Translated: CASSLGRTTYNEQFF.